These 9 T cell receptor beta chains share one sample of origin, sequenced in a study of cytomegalovirus exposure and HLA in healthy donors. Amplification used 60 Vbeta primers and 13 Jbeta primers. TCRdb's table, derived via immunoSEQ multiplex PCR, lists solely in-frame clones and lacks some. In the table there are around 160,000 clones, under 85% of which are singletons. The material sequenced was PBMCs. These receptors were collected from a woman aged 40-49 years in good health and CMV-seropositive.

This chain links TRBV19 with TRBJ1-6, with 7 bases that match TRBD1. CDR1 is LNHDA, CDR2 SQIVND, per germline (reference sequence). V shed 3 bases, J shed 9 bases, and the junction held 5 bases outside the gene matches. The CDR3 contains 14 residues. CDR3 DNA: TGTGCCAGTAGTATGGTCAGGGGGAGTTCACCCCTCCACTTT. It codes for CASSMVRGSSPLHF.

The chain employs TRBV6-1 and TRBJ1-2; no clear D. This CDR3 is 14 amino acids long. V lost 3 bases to trimming and J lost 8 bases, with 16 bases between them. Germline-derived CDR1 and CDR2 are MNHNS and SASEGT. The CDR3: CASSDSGGSRGYTF. Here the CDR3 DNA reads TGTGCCAGCAGTGATAGTGGCGGGAGCAGGGGCTACACCTTC.

This clone has only one observation. The chain has TRBV18 and TRBJ2-1, with D maybe TRBD1 (5 bases). Trimming removed 0 bases at V and 7 bases at J, with 13 bases between. This CDR3 contains 15 residues. The V gene's germline CDR1 is KGHSH and CDR2 LQKENI. The CDR3 is CASSPPGLQGNEQFF. CDR3 bases: TGTGCCAGCTCACCACCGGGGCTTCAAGGGAATGAGCAGTTCTTC. Full variable domain (rest looked up from reference TRBV18 and TRBJ2-1): NAGVMQNPRHLVRRRGQEARLRCSPMKGHSHVYWYRQLPEEGLKFMVYLQKENIIDESGMPKERFSAEFPKEGPSILRIQQVVRGDSAAYFCASSPPGLQGNEQFFGPGTRLTVL.

The V and J genes are TRBV29-1 and TRBJ2-5; TRBD1 agrees at 7 bases. Germline CDR1 SQVTM, CDR2 ANQGSEA. There are 13 residues in the CDR3. The J segment lost 5 bases and the V segment lost 4 bases, leaving 7 bases of the junction unmatched. CDR3 loop: CSVGKTGPETQYF. The CDR3 nucleotides are TGCAGCGTTGGAAAGACAGGGCCCGAGACCCAGTACTTC.

The J gene is TRBJ1-2, the V gene TRBV29-1; 9 bases are shared with TRBD1. The CDR3 covers 14 residues. In germline, CDR1 is SQVTM, CDR2 ANQGSEA. V dropped 6 bases and J dropped 5; count of bases not matched to a gene: 10. CDR3 sequence: CSVVTGGYFYGYTF. CDR3 nucleotide sequence: TGCAGCGTAGTTACAGGGGGCTATTTTTATGGCTACACCTTC.

V is TRBV28 and J is TRBJ2-5; the D gene is possibly TRBD1 (5 bases). The V and J ends lost 2 bases and 4 bases respectively, with 11 bases between them. The CDR3 sequence is 14 residues long. From germline, CDR1 is MDHEN and CDR2 SYDVKM. CDR3 residues: CASSLMGLGETQYF. Written as DNA, the CDR3 is TGTGCCAGCAGTTTAATGGGGCTAGGAGAGACCCAGTACTTC.

The sample holds a few counts of this clone. V and J are TRBV4-2 and TRBJ2-5; 7 bases map to TRBD1. This CDR3 is 14 amino acids long. J gave up 1 base and V 4 bases, and 3 bases lay outside the gene matches. The V gene's germline CDR1 is LGHNA and CDR2 YNFKEQ. The CDR3 sequence is CASSLRTGQETQYF. The CDR3 coding sequence is TGTGCCAGCAGCCTTCGGACAGGCCAAGAGACCCAGTACTTC.

The chain uses TRBV4-1 and TRBJ2-7; possible D gene TRBD2, 5 bases. Trimming removed 5 bases from V and 1 base from J, with 9 bases in between. Germline V gives CDR1 MGHRA, CDR2 YSYEKL. The CDR3 runs to 13 residues. DNA of the CDR3: TGCGCCAGCAGCTCCGGGGTATCCTACGAGCAGTACTTC. It encodes CASSSGVSYEQYF.

The chain joins TRBV2 to TRBJ1-1; 7 bases align to TRBD1. CDR1 is SNHLY and CDR2 is FYNNEI in the germline V gene. The CDR3 has 16 amino acids. Losses at the gene ends were 10 bases for V and 1 base for J; bases not matched to a gene: 15. The CDR3 reads CANQAGTAGGNTEAFF. In DNA form, the CDR3 reads TGTGCCAACCAGGCAGGGACAGCGGGGGGGAACACTGAAGCTTTCTTT.